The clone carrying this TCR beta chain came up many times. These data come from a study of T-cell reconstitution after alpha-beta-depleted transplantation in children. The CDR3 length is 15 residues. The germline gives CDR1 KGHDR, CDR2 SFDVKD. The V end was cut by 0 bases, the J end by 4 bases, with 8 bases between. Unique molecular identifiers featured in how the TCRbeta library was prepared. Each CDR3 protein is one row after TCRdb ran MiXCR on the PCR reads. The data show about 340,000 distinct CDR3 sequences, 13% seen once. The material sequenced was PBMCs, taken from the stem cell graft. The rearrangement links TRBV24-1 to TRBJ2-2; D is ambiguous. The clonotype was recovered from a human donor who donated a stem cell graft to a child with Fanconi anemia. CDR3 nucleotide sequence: TGTGCCACCAGTGATTTGCCTATACCCACCGGGGAGCTGTTTTTT. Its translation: CATSDLPIPTGELFF.